These 18 T cell receptor beta chains were sequenced from one sample in a study of CD8+ T cells in alopecia areata. The treatment here: oral pan-JAK inhibitor, 5-10 mg twice daily. Once RNA had been extracted, it was reverse transcribed into cDNA to act as the sequencing template. The table came from immunoSEQ multiplex PCR; TCRdb's copy has only in-frame clones and leaves some out. The repertoire holds 200,000 or so clones, with roughly 64% as singletons. The source was CD4+ T cells sorted from blood, collected at week 24, from a patient treated with tofacitinib. The source is a human donor with alopecia areata.

In its sample, this clone was seen once. The V and J genes are TRBV6-5 and TRBJ2-3; possible D gene TRBD1, 5 bases. This CDR3 region has 15 residues. V lost 8 bases to trimming and J lost 1 base, with 16 bases between them. Germline CDR1 MNHEY, CDR2 SVGAGI. CDR3 loop: CASGVGPARTDTQYF. The DNA of the CDR3 is TGTGCCAGCGGGGTGGGGCCCGCTCGCACAGATACGCAGTATTTT.

The V and J genes are TRBV5-1 and TRBJ2-3; 13 positions agree with TRBD2. Germline V CDR1 and CDR2: SGHRS, YFSETQ. V lost 3 bases and J lost 4; bases outside the gene matches: 11. The CDR3 is 18 residues long. The CDR3 reads CASSSETSGRSLPDTQYF. CDR3 in DNA: TGCGCCAGCAGCTCTGAGACTAGCGGGAGGTCGTTACCAGATACGCAGTATTTT.

The rearrangement uses TRBV6-5 and TRBJ1-2; D is undetermined. CDR1 and CDR2 from the germline V gene are MNHEY and SVGAGI. The germline V and J ends were trimmed by 0 bases and 4 bases, with 9 bases remaining between them. This CDR3 is 14 amino acids long. CDR3 residues: CASSYSARFYGYTF. CDR3 DNA sequence: TGTGCCAGCAGTTACTCGGCCAGGTTCTATGGCTACACCTTC.

A word on this clone: The same CDR3 can be traced to other DNA sequences in this sample. J is TRBJ2-5 and V is TRBV6-5; D remains unclear. V was cut by 0 bases and J by 4 bases, with 3 bases left in between. Germline V lookup: CDR1 MNHEY, CDR2 SVGAGI. The CDR3 sequence is 12 residues long. The DNA for the CDR3 is TGTGCCAGCAGTTACTCTGGAGAGACCCAGTACTTC. Amino acid sequence: CASSYSGETQYF.

This clone has at least ten counts. The V call is TRBV5-1, the J call TRBJ1-6, with a weak D call TRBD1 (5 bases). The CDR3 sequence is 16 residues long. Deletions cut 3 bases from V and 8 bases from J, with 18 bases between. Germline CDR1 and CDR2: SGHRS and YFSETQ. CDR3 coding DNA: TGCGCCAGCAGCTCTTCAGGCGCAGGGACGGATTCACCCCTCCACTTT. This encodes CASSSSGAGTDSPLHF.

CDR3 nucleotides: TGTGCCAGCAGCGTCGACCCGGGACAGATTTATGGCTACACCTTC. It yields the protein CASSVDPGQIYGYTF. This rearrangement joins TRBV9 to TRBJ1-2, with 7 bases matching TRBD1. The CDR3 covers 15 residues. CDR1 is SGDLS, CDR2 YYNGEE, per germline. Trimming took 2 bases from V and 5 from J; bases not matched to a gene: 9.

This chain links TRBV6-5 with TRBJ2-7; D may match TRBD1 or TRBD2 (5 bases each). The germline V gene encodes CDR1 MNHEY and CDR2 SVGAGI. This CDR3 is 14 amino acids long. V was cut by 6 bases and J by 2 bases, with 14 bases left in between. CDR3 protein: CASSPGTEAYEQYF. Written as DNA, the CDR3 is TGTGCCAGCAGCCCAGGGACGGAAGCCTACGAGCAGTACTTC.

The chain couples TRBV10-3 to TRBJ2-3, with TRBD2 matching 9 bases. The CDR3 is 14 amino acids. After removal of 5 bases from V and 0 bases from J, the junction contained 0 bases not matched to a gene. Germline CDR1 reads ENHRY; CDR2 reads SYGVKD. CDR3 DNA: TGTGCCATCAGTCTAGCGGGAAGCACAGATACGCAGTATTTT. This codes for CAISLAGSTDTQYF.

The chain uses TRBV27 and TRBJ2-5; D not resolved. The CDR3 has 13 residues. Germline V lookup: CDR1 MNHEY, CDR2 SMNVEV (reference sequence). V lost 2 bases and J 4 bases, leaving 8 bases between the germline ends. CDR3 protein: CASSLLAAETQYF. CDR3 sequence (DNA): TGTGCCAGCAGTTTACTCGCGGCAGAGACCCAGTACTTC.

The V gene is TRBV15, the J gene TRBJ1-2; unclear D gene. From germline, CDR1 is LNHNV and CDR2 YYDKDF (reference sequence). V was trimmed by 0 bases and J by 5 bases, leaving 7 bases between them. The CDR3 consists of 13 residues. The CDR3 loop reads CATSRDVGYGYTF. The CDR3 coding sequence is TGTGCCACCAGCAGAGATGTGGGATATGGCTACACCTTC.

The chain links TRBV7-8 to TRBJ2-7; the match to TRBD2 covers 9 bases. Germline CDR1 SGHVS, CDR2 FQNEAQ. This CDR3 is built from 16 residues. The V and J ends lost 1 base and 0 bases, in that order; junction bases with no gene match: 4. The CDR3 region is CASSLVASGISYEQYF. CDR3 DNA: TGTGCCAGCAGCTTAGTGGCTAGCGGGATCTCCTACGAGCAGTACTTC.

The rearrangement links TRBV2 to TRBJ1-5; D is unclear. The V end lost 7 bases, the J end lost 0 bases, and 7 bases lay between the germline ends. In germline, CDR1 is SNHLY, CDR2 FYNNEI. The length of the CDR3 is 13 residues. The CDR3 sequence: CASNSYSNQPQHF. The CDR3 DNA reads as TGTGCCAGCAACTCTTATAGCAATCAGCCCCAGCATTTT.

This rearrangement joins TRBV2 to TRBJ1-2; 8 bases line up with TRBD1. Per germline, CDR1 SNHLY and CDR2 FYNNEI. Germline trimming cut 11 bases from V and 5 bases from J; bases unmatched to any gene: 7. This CDR3 has 12 residues. This CDR3 is CAGAGQGYGYTF. The CDR3 nucleotides are TGTGCCGGGGCCGGACAGGGTTATGGCTACACCTTC.

In the case of this clone: It is unclear where the CDR3 begins or ends on the DNA, so no DNA is shown, and the CDR3 is as TCRdb lists it. The chain employs TRBV5-6 and TRBJ2-5; the table's D gene call, TRBD1, was not cross checked with the DNA. Germline V gene data show CDR1 as SGHDT and CDR2 as YYEEEE. Including both end residues, the CDR3 is 16 amino acids long. CDR3 sequence reads: CASSFGPGQFQETQYF.

The rearrangement links TRBV27 to TRBJ2-5, with a weak D call TRBD2 (8 bases). The germline CDR1 and CDR2 sequences are MNHEY and SMNVEV (reference sequence). This CDR3 is built from 16 residues. Between the trimmed V and J ends, which lost 8 bases and 7 bases, there was a span of 26 bases. The DNA of the CDR3 is TGTGCCAGCCGAGGTTCGGGAGGGGGCGGGGTTGGGACCCAGTACTTC. It encodes CASRGSGGGGVGTQYF.

In this sample, this clone turned up once. The genes are TRBV10-3 and TRBJ2-3; 7 bases fit TRBD2. J lost 2 bases, V lost 6 bases, and 5 bases had no gene match. The germline gives CDR1 ENHRY, CDR2 SYGVKD. This CDR3 region has 14 residues. CDR3 coding DNA: TGTGCCATCAGAGCGGGGACGATCACAGATACGCAGTATTTT. Protein: CAIRAGTITDTQYF.

This clone was seen only a few times. This chain connects TRBV29-1 to TRBJ1-5, with TRBD1 as a possible D gene (6 bases). V lost 1 base to trimming and J lost 6 bases, with 13 bases between them. This CDR3 spans 14 amino acids. The germline V gene has CDR1 SQVTM and CDR2 ANQGSEA. CDR3 DNA sequence: TGCAGCGTTGAAGCCGACAGGTCTGTTCAGCCCCAGCATTTT. Translating gives CSVEADRSVQPQHF.

This clone was counted between two and nine times. The rearrangement joins TRBV27 to TRBJ1-6; D is undetermined. Germline CDR1 MNHEY, CDR2 SMNVEV (reference sequence). The CDR3 consists of 14 residues. Deletions cut 3 bases from V and 9 bases from J, with 12 bases between. The CDR3 DNA is TGTGCCAGCAGTTTTTCAGTCGAAACTTCACCCCTCCACTTT. Translating it yields CASSFSVETSPLHF.